This TCR beta chain was captured in a study of shared clonotypes between healthy human individuals. The assay was immunoSEQ multiplex PCR, and TCRdb's table has in-frame clones only and misses some. The sample lists about 2 million clones, 90% to 95% seen once, with 0.1% to 0.15% in the top ten. In germline, CDR1 is SGHRS, CDR2 YFSETQ. Trimming removed 4 bases at V and 10 bases at J, with 15 bases between. This CDR3 contains 14 residues. This sequence joins TRBV5-1 and TRBJ1-6, with D possibly TRBD1 on 5 matching bases. What was sequenced was naive CD4+ T cells sorted from blood. Specified subset: CD45RA+ positively selected. The TCR comes from a man aged 18 to 30 in good health. The CDR3: CASSTGRGGSPLHF. DNA of the CDR3: TGCGCCAGCAGCACGGGACGGGGTGGATCACCCCTCCACTTT. Full variable domain (rest looked up from reference TRBV5-1 and TRBJ1-6): KAGVTQTPRYLIKTRGQQVTLSCSPISGHRSVSWYQQTPGQGLQFLFEYFSETQRNKGNFPGRFSGRQFSNSRSEMNVSTLELGDSALYLCASSTGRGGSPLHFGNGTRLTVT.